Listed here is a single T cell receptor (beta chain). The authors' processing: Researchers report that nucleated cell counts were estimated from reference gene primer amplification. The protocol was immunoSEQ multiplex PCR, while the TCRdb copy is restricted to in-frame clones and leaves out a portion. Clone size and the V and J calls come from that table; the DNA yielded D and trimming. In the table there are approximately 150,000 clones, more than 85% of which are singletons. The data were obtained in a study of blood T cell repertoires in COVID-19. Study in general: Acute-phase and convalescent COVID-19 samples originated in the United States, Italy and Spain. T cells, B-cell-depleted T cells, or PBMCs supplied cDNA or gDNA.

The Seattle patients joined while their infection was active and were tracked longitudinally afterward. The clonotype was recovered from a woman of 80 years or more with COVID-19, enrolled during active disease. Material for sequencing was peripheral blood.

This chain's CDR3 is CASRTGGSANEKLFF. CDR3 bases: TGTGCCAGTAGAACAGGGGGCTCGGCTAATGAAAAACTGTTTTTT. The chain combines TRBV19 with TRBJ1-4; 9 bases are shared with TRBD1. Trimming removed 6 bases from V and 3 bases from J; junction bases left unmatched: 5. The CDR3 covers 15 residues. The germline V gene encodes CDR1 LNHDA and CDR2 SQIVND (reference sequence).